The clone carrying this T cell receptor beta chain was counted once. No antigen is known for it. Amplification used 60 Vbeta primers and 13 Jbeta primers. Generated by immunoSEQ multiplex PCR, the TCRdb table keeps only in-frame clones and is missing some. The repertoire holds some 170,000 clones, with roughly 85% as singletons. Losses at the gene ends were 4 bases for V and 3 bases for J; bases not matched to a gene: 8. The germline gives CDR1 SGHRS, CDR2 YFSETQ. The CDR3 sequence is 16 residues long. This sample is part of a study of cytomegalovirus exposure and HLA in healthy donors. General study points: Across all donors, roughly uniform sequencing depth was an assumption of the presence/absence analyses. Indistinguishability led to the exclusion of some V segments, TRBV6-2 and TRBV6-3 included.

Input material: PBMCs. The chain joins TRBV5-1 to TRBJ2-2; 8 bases line up with TRBD2. This TCR was recovered from a man aged 18-30 years in good health and CMV-seropositive. CDR3 residues: CASSPGRGVDTGELFF. The DNA of the CDR3 is TGCGCCAGCAGCCCCGGGAGGGGGGTAGACACCGGGGAGCTGTTTTTT.